The present entry profiles one T cell receptor (beta chain) with its context. No cognate antigen has been identified for it. The data stem from a study of T cells expressing NK-cell markers (TCRdb year 2020). Study-level background: TCR beta-chain repertoires were profiled in sorted CD3+CD56+NKG2C+, CD3+CD56+NKG2C- and CD3+CD56-NKG2C+ T-cell subsets from about 8 donors. Randomly selected healthy volunteers, three men and five women, were used as the eight sequenced donors. Of the eight sequenced donors, seven were found to be HCMV-seropositive and one was found to be HCMV-seronegative. The libraries were sequenced on Illumina HiSeq 2000/2500, MiSeq or NextSeq, producing 2 x 150 bp reads.

TCRdb lists the instrument as Illumina HiSeq 2000. The TCR beta cDNA libraries were made using 5'RACE template switching, a step that added both a universal primer site and unique molecular identifiers. cDNA synthesis was primed from the TCR beta constant segment and was followed by two successive PCR amplification steps. The original methods were these. MIGEC handled demultiplexing of the reads and grouping by UMI, while MiTCR was used to assemble and quantify clonotypes. To remove erroneous sequences, TCR cDNA sequences were retained only when supported by two or more reads. Downstream repertoire analysis used the tcR package, and clonotypes were matched across fractions by CDR3 nucleotide sequence plus V segment. Antigen specificity was annotated against VDJdb with VDJmatch, allowing one amino acid substitution in CDR3. The reads underwent TCRdb reprocessing, giving one record for each CDR3 protein sequence and no DNA. The V and J calls, along with clone size, are taken from TCRdb and not from the paper's own processing. This specimen's table enumerates around 100,000 distinct CDR3 sequences. Together, the top ten hold less than 20% of the sample.

HCMV serostatus was determined by detecting HCMV-specific IgG in serum with a commercial ELISA kit. Ficoll density gradient centrifugation was used to isolate peripheral blood mononuclear cells from blood. Overall study outcomes, separate from this receptor: Whether the expanded NKG2C-expressing T cell clones were specific for HCMV antigens was left unclear. In roughly 6 donors, the dominant CD3+CD56+NKG2C+ clonotypes ranked among the top 10 CD8+ clonotypes, making up roughly 1.0-8% of CD8+ T cells. Those dominant clonotypes were again the most abundant among CD3+CD56-NKG2C+ cells in a few donors, at about 28.3-60.1%.

The CDR3 numbers 13 residues from cysteine through phenylalanine. Only the protein sequence is given. The germline V gene specifies SGHDT as CDR1 and YYEEEE as CDR2. The chain employs TRBV5-6 and TRBJ2-1. Specimen: blood T cells: a sorted CD56 or NKG2C T cell subset, CD4+ or CD8+ T cells, or bulk PBMC T cells (not recorded which). The clonotype comes from a woman aged 18 to 75 in good health. The CDR3 region reads CASSLDRRPEQFF.